The source of this T cell receptor (beta chain) is a study of technical replicates of blood from a few donors. Here immunoSEQ multiplex PCR was the method, and the copy in TCRdb shows in-frame clones only, minus some. The table records some 62,000 clones, approximately 87% of them present only once. The clonotype comes from a human donor in good health. Some clones in this sample may be carry-over from other donors' samples. The sample consisted of PBMCs.

CDR3 in DNA: TGTGCCAGCATCCGGGTCGGAGGGGCGGGCACTGAAGCTTTCTTT. It codes for CASIRVGGAGTEAFF. The chain links TRBV6-5 to TRBJ1-1, with D tentatively TRBD1 (5 bases). The CDR3 covers 15 residues. V lost 7 bases, J lost 4 bases, and 19 bases lay in between. Per the germline V gene, CDR1 is MNHEY and CDR2 is SVGAGI.